The 14 T cell receptor beta chains listed next were all sequenced from one sample in a study of cytomegalovirus exposure and HLA in healthy donors. Data came from immunoSEQ multiplex PCR; TCRdb stores just in-frame clones and leaves some out. The sample carries about 180,000 clones, 75% to 90% recorded once. Sequencing was performed on PBMCs. These receptors all stem from a man younger than 35 in good health and CMV-seropositive.

V and J are TRBV6-5 and TRBJ2-7; 7 positions agree with TRBD1. Germline lookup yields CDR1 MNHEY and CDR2 SVGAGI. V shed 9 bases, J shed 1 base, and the junction held 6 bases outside the gene matches. This CDR3 contains 13 residues. The CDR3 is CARTRDRSYEQYF. The DNA for the CDR3 is TGTGCCAGGACCCGGGACAGATCCTACGAGCAGTACTTC.

This CDR3 reads CASSPRGSGGPYNEQFF. CDR3 DNA sequence: TGTGCCAGCAGCCCCCGAGGTAGCGGGGGCCCCTACAATGAGCAGTTCTTC. The chain links TRBV4-2 to TRBJ2-1, with 9 bases lining up with TRBD2. The germline V gene has CDR1 LGHNA and CDR2 YNFKEQ. J lost 2 bases, V lost 4 bases, and 9 bases had no gene match. CDR3 length: 17 amino acids.

The gene calls are TRBV2 and TRBJ1-5; weak D call: TRBD1 (5 bases). Deletions cut 8 bases from V and 3 bases from J, with 17 bases between. There are 15 residues in the CDR3. Per germline, CDR1 SNHLY and CDR2 FYNNEI. The CDR3 spells CASRGTGGDNQPQHF. CDR3 sequence (DNA): TGTGCCAGCCGTGGAACAGGTGGGGACAATCAGCCCCAGCATTTT.

The chain recombines TRBV2 with TRBJ2-1; 8 bases match TRBD1. With V trimmed by 6 bases and J by 0 bases, 28 bases remained unmatched. CDR1 and CDR2 (germline): SNHLY, FYNNEI. The CDR3 consists of 23 residues. The CDR3 loop is CASRIPGGQGVDGSLSSYNEQFF. The CDR3 DNA reads TGTGCCAGCAGGATCCCCGGAGGACAGGGTGTCGACGGGTCCCTGAGCTCCTACAATGAGCAGTTCTTC.

This clone was seen more than once but under ten times. The chain joins TRBV9 to TRBJ1-2; D remains ambiguous. V was trimmed by 0 bases and J by 4 bases, leaving 10 bases between them. In germline, CDR1 is SGDLS, CDR2 YYNGEE. The CDR3 has 14 amino acids. The CDR3 loop reads CASSVGQEVYGYTF. CDR3 DNA: TGTGCCAGCAGCGTAGGCCAGGAGGTCTATGGCTACACCTTC.

The rearrangement links TRBV5-4 to TRBJ2-7; 9 bases align to TRBD2. V gave up 1 base and J gave up 7 bases; unmatched junction bases: 9. The CDR3 extends over 15 amino acids. Germline CDR1 and CDR2: SGHNT and YYREEE (reference sequence). The DNA of the CDR3 is TGTGCCAGCAGCTTGAGGGCGGGAGGGGGAGTAGAGCAGTACTTC. Amino acid sequence: CASSLRAGGGVEQYF.

The chain links TRBV19 to TRBJ2-3; a weak D match, TRBD2 (6 bases). CDR3 length: 15 residues. Trimming cost V 3 bases and J 0 bases, with 10 bases left between them. Germline values: CDR1 LNHDA, CDR2 SQIVND (reference sequence). The CDR3 bases are TGTGCCAGTAGTATCTGGCTAGCGAGCACAGATACGCAGTATTTT. Translating gives CASSIWLASTDTQYF.

The chain combines TRBV5-5 with TRBJ2-3, with D maybe TRBD1 (5 bases). The germline gives CDR1 SGHKS, CDR2 YYEKEE (reference sequence). This CDR3 has 15 amino acids. The V end was cut by 6 bases, the J end by 5 bases, with 19 bases between. The DNA for the CDR3 is TGTGCCAGCACCGGTTTAAGGGCTCAGGGAGATACGCAGTATTTT. It translates to CASTGLRAQGDTQYF.

The genes are TRBV10-3 and TRBJ2-3; 11 bases line up with TRBD2. After removal of 7 bases from V and 6 bases from J, the junction contained 6 bases not matched to a gene. Germline loops: CDR1 ENHRY, CDR2 SYGVKD. The CDR3 extends over 14 amino acids. CDR3 protein: CAIKGASGRDTQYF. CDR3 in DNA: TGTGCCATCAAGGGCGCTAGCGGGAGGGATACGCAGTATTTT.

The CDR3 sequence: CASSATGGKRSYEQYF. CDR3 bases: TGTGCCAGCAGCGCCACAGGGGGCAAGCGGTCCTACGAGCAGTACTTC. This sequence joins TRBV5-4 and TRBJ2-7; 9 positions match TRBD1. CDR1 and CDR2 (germline): SGHNT, YYREEE (reference sequence). The CDR3 contains 16 residues. The V gene end was trimmed by 4 bases and the J gene end by 1 base; junction bases not matched to a gene: 9.

The V and J genes are TRBV27 and TRBJ2-3, with TRBD1 matching over 8 bases. The CDR3 consists of 15 residues. Germline-derived CDR1 and CDR2 are MNHEY and SMNVEV (reference sequence). V lost 4 bases to trimming and J lost 1 base; unmatched junction nucleotides: 4. DNA for the CDR3: TGTGCCAGCAGTTCGTCGACAGGGGGCACAGATACGCAGTATTTT. It encodes CASSSSTGGTDTQYF.

The V and J genes are TRBV28 and TRBJ1-1; 7 nucleotides match TRBD1. Germline V gene lookup returns CDR1 MDHEN and CDR2 SYDVKM. V was pared by 6 bases and J by 4 bases, with 11 bases of the junction left unmatched. The CDR3 length is 15 residues. The CDR3: CASSPADRVITEAFF. The CDR3 region has the DNA TGTGCCAGCAGCCCCGCCGACAGGGTCATCACTGAAGCTTTCTTT.

This clone has only a few counts. The chain uses TRBV6-6 and TRBJ1-4; D uncertain. Trimming shortened V by 6 bases and J by 4 bases, and 3 bases separated the two germline ends. The germline gives CDR1 MNHNY, CDR2 SVGAGI (reference sequence). The CDR3 is 11 amino acids. CDR3 in DNA: TGTGCCAGCAGCAATAATGAAAAACTGTTTTTT. Amino acid sequence: CASSNNEKLFF.

The V and J genes are TRBV6-4 and TRBJ2-2, with a tentative D call TRBD2 (7 bases). V was pared by 11 bases and J by 6 bases, with 19 bases between. The CDR3 is 14 residues long. Germline CDR1 MRHNA, CDR2 SNTAGT. CDR3 DNA sequence: TGTGCCGTACAATATACAGGGAGGGCCGGGGAGCTGTTTTTT. It codes for CAVQYTGRAGELFF.